One sample yielded the 24 T cell receptor beta chains listed below, sequenced in a study of T cell clones after liver transplantation. Produced via immunoSEQ multiplex PCR; TCRdb's table is partial and in-frame only. The sample holds 45,000 to 60,000 clones, about 90% seen once. The sequenced sample was CD8+ T cells from blood, obtained 12 months after liver transplant. These receptors all stem from a human patient who received a liver transplant. The graft donor may account for some of the T cells.

The chain combines TRBV13 with TRBJ2-2, with 9 bases identical to TRBD2. CDR1 PRHDT and CDR2 FYEKMQ come from the germline V gene (reference sequence). The CDR3 covers 15 residues. V was pared by 5 bases and J by 0 bases, with 1 base of the junction left unmatched. This CDR3 reads CASSPSGANTGELFF. The CDR3 region has the DNA TGTGCCAGCAGCCCTAGCGGGGCGAACACCGGGGAGCTGTTTTTT.

The V and J genes are TRBV7-9 and TRBJ2-5; D gene uncertain. Trimming pared 4 bases from V and 0 bases from J, leaving 15 bases between. Germline V CDR1 and CDR2: SEHNR, FQNEAQ (reference sequence). The CDR3 runs to 16 residues. In DNA form, the CDR3 reads TGTGCCAGCAGCTCGGCGATCTATCCGTACCAAGAGACCCAGTACTTC. This translates into CASSSAIYPYQETQYF.

The chain recombines TRBV18 with TRBJ1-1; D call uncertain. Germline CDR1 reads KGHSH; CDR2 reads LQKENI. This CDR3 has 14 amino acids. V was pared by 1 base and J by 1 base, with 7 bases between. This CDR3 reads CASSPREGNTEAFF. The DNA for the CDR3 is TGTGCCAGCTCACCACGAGAGGGGAACACTGAAGCTTTCTTT. The full variable domain, its missing parts supplied by reference TRBV18 and TRBJ1-1, is NAGVMQNPRHLVRRRGQEARLRCSPMKGHSHVYWYRQLPEEGLKFMVYLQKENIIDESGMPKERFSAEFPKEGPSILRIQQVVRGDSAAYFCASSPREGNTEAFFGQGTRLTVV.

The chain employs TRBV27 and TRBJ2-5; 16 bases match TRBD2. V was clipped by 4 bases and J by 2 bases; unmatched bases: 4. Germline V lookup: CDR1 MNHEY, CDR2 SMNVEV (reference sequence). The CDR3 runs 17 residues. The CDR3 loop reads CASSSGLAGGEQETQYF. The CDR3 nucleotides are TGTGCCAGCAGTTCGGGACTAGCGGGAGGGGAACAAGAGACCCAGTACTTC.

V usage is TRBV19 and J usage is TRBJ2-7; 11 bases match TRBD2. J gave up 4 bases and V 5 bases, and 7 bases lay outside the gene matches. The CDR3 contains 15 residues. CDR1 is LNHDA, CDR2 SQIVND, per germline (reference sequence). This CDR3 is CASSPGTSGTYEQYF. CDR3 nucleotide sequence: TGTGCCAGTAGTCCTGGGACTAGCGGTACTTACGAGCAGTACTTC.

The chain recombines TRBV15 with TRBJ1-5; the D is unclear. V dropped 0 bases and J dropped 6 bases, with 6 bases sitting between them. The CDR3 is made up of 13 amino acids. Germline-derived CDR1 and CDR2 are LNHNV and YYDKDF (reference sequence). The CDR3 DNA reads TGTGCCACCAGCAGAGATCGGAGTCAGCCCCAGCATTTT. This codes for CATSRDRSQPQHF.

This sequence joins TRBV14 and TRBJ2-7; TRBD2 agrees at 8 bases. The CDR3 spans 14 residues. V lost 9 bases to trimming and J lost 5 bases; unmatched junction nucleotides: 12. Per germline, CDR1 SGHDN and CDR2 FVKESK. The chain's CDR3 is CASNFWGLGDEQYF. The CDR3 nucleotides are TGTGCCAGTAACTTTTGGGGACTAGGCGACGAGCAGTACTTC.

The chain combines TRBV18 with TRBJ2-7; 10 nucleotides line up with TRBD2. The CDR3 contains 15 residues. The ends lost 3 bases at V and 2 bases at J; junction bases unmatched: 4. Germline lookup yields CDR1 KGHSH and CDR2 LQKENI. CDR3 sequence (DNA): TGTGCCAGCTCACCCACTAGCGGGACGACCTACGAGCAGTACTTC. It codes for CASSPTSGTTYEQYF.

The chain recombines TRBV6-5 with TRBJ2-7; no clear D. This CDR3 is 11 amino acids long. Trimming stripped 0 bases from V and 12 bases from J, with 9 bases between. Germline-derived CDR1 and CDR2 are MNHEY and SVGAGI. The DNA of the CDR3 is TGTGCCAGCAGTTACTCAGGCCGGGTGTACTTC. Translation: CASSYSGRVYF.

The CDR3 DNA follows: TGTGCCAGCAGCTTGTCGGGGCTAGCCAAAAACATTCAGTACTTC. Its protein product is CASSLSGLAKNIQYF. The gene calls are TRBV7-8 and TRBJ2-4; tentatively, D is TRBD1 or TRBD2 (5 bases each). The CDR3 runs to 15 residues. V was trimmed by 3 bases and J by 0 bases, leaving 9 bases between them. Germline-derived CDR1 and CDR2 are SGHVS and FQNEAQ.

This chain connects TRBV27 to TRBJ2-7, with 9 bases lining up with TRBD2. Germline CDR1 reads MNHEY; CDR2 reads SMNVEV (reference sequence). CDR3 length equals 13 residues. V was pared by 3 bases and J by 6 bases, with 3 bases of the junction left unmatched. CDR3: CASSFSGSGEQYF. The CDR3 DNA is TGTGCCAGCAGTTTTAGCGGGAGTGGCGAGCAGTACTTC.

This clone came up once. Additional DNA sequences in this sample encode the identical CDR3. The V and J genes are TRBV28 and TRBJ2-3; D is perhaps TRBD2 (5 bases). V was cut by 4 bases and J by 0 bases, with 8 bases left in between. Germline V CDR1 and CDR2: MDHEN, SYDVKM. The CDR3 has 14 amino acids. This chain's CDR3 is CASSYRGSTDTQYF. For the CDR3, the DNA is TGTGCCAGCAGTTACCGCGGGAGCACAGATACGCAGTATTTT.

The chain couples TRBV27 to TRBJ2-4; D not certain. In germline, CDR1 is MNHEY, CDR2 SMNVEV (reference sequence). The CDR3 is 15 amino acids. Trimming took 6 bases from V and 0 from J, leaving 12 bases between them. DNA for the CDR3: TGTGCCAGCAGGCCTCTGAATCTAGCCAAAAACATTCAGTACTTC. This gives the protein CASRPLNLAKNIQYF.

The V call is TRBV5-1, the J call TRBJ2-7; D tentatively reads TRBD1 or TRBD2 (6 bases each). The germline gives CDR1 SGHRS, CDR2 YFSETQ. CDR3 length: 13 residues. The V end was cut by 5 bases, the J end by 6 bases, with 15 bases between. The DNA of the CDR3 is TGCGCCAGCAGTCCCCTGGGGGGCGCCGAGCAGTACTTC. It codes for CASSPLGGAEQYF.

This chain links TRBV11-2 with TRBJ1-2; a weak D match, TRBD1 (6 bases). Germline lookup yields CDR1 SGHAT and CDR2 FQNNGV. The V and J ends lost 5 bases and 3 bases respectively, with 22 bases between them. This CDR3 comprises 17 residues. The CDR3 sequence is CASSPWMDSWGDYGYTF. The DNA of the CDR3 is TGTGCCAGCAGCCCTTGGATGGACAGTTGGGGTGACTATGGCTACACCTTC.

The rearrangement uses TRBV7-9 and TRBJ1-5, with D hard to call. The CDR3 runs 14 residues. Germline V lookup: CDR1 SEHNR, CDR2 FQNEAQ (reference sequence). With 5 bases removed from V and 3 bases from J, the gap between germline ends came to 11 bases. In nucleotides, the CDR3 is TGTGCCAGCAGCCCGGACGGATTCAATCAGCCCCAGCATTTT. It is translated as CASSPDGFNQPQHF.

The chain recombines TRBV2 with TRBJ2-2, with D possibly matching TRBD2 (5 bases). Germline CDR1 SNHLY, CDR2 FYNNEI. This CDR3 is built from 13 residues. Trimming took off 5 bases at V and 7 bases at J, with 11 bases between the two ends. CDR3 nucleotides: TGTGCCAGCAGTCGGGCGGGTGGCGGGGAGCTGTTTTTT. The encoded protein is CASSRAGGGELFF. Full variable domain (rest looked up from reference TRBV2 and TRBJ2-2): EPEVTQTPSHQVTQMGQEVILRCVPISNHLYFYWYRQILGQKVEFLVSFYNNEISEKSEIFDDQFSVERPDGSNFTLKIRSTKLEDSAMYFCASSRAGGGELFFGEGSRLTVL.

This chain uses TRBV7-6 with TRBJ1-2; D is ambiguous. The V and J ends lost 1 base and 6 bases respectively, with 9 bases between them. Germline CDR1 reads SGHVS; CDR2 reads FNYEAQ. This CDR3 has 13 amino acids. CDR3 amino acids: CASSLEGIHGYTF. The CDR3 nucleotides are TGTGCCAGCAGCTTAGAGGGAATCCATGGCTACACCTTC.

The chain combines TRBV29-1 with TRBJ1-2; the D gene is possibly TRBD1 (5 bases). The CDR3 totals 11 residues. Trimming removed 6 bases at V and 8 bases at J, with 13 bases between. Germline V gene data show CDR1 as SQVTM and CDR2 as ANQGSEA. CDR3 protein: CSVPRESGYTF. CDR3 nucleotides: TGCAGCGTGCCCAGGGAAAGCGGCTACACCTTC.

The rearrangement links TRBV6-5 to TRBJ2-2; D gene ambiguous. V was pared by 2 bases and J by 3 bases, with 4 bases between. The CDR3 consists of 13 residues. Per the germline V gene, CDR1 is MNHEY and CDR2 is SVGAGI. This CDR3 reads CASSYPYTGELFF. The CDR3 DNA follows: TGTGCCAGCAGTTACCCCTACACCGGGGAGCTGTTTTTT.

The chain joins TRBV7-2 to TRBJ1-2; D is ambiguous. V was trimmed by 0 bases and J by 3 bases, leaving 8 bases between them. This CDR3 has 14 residues. Germline values: CDR1 SGHTA, CDR2 FQGNSA. The DNA for the CDR3 is TGTGCCAGCAGCTTAGCGCAGGAGGACTATGGCTACACCTTC. Translation: CASSLAQEDYGYTF.

The rearrangement joins TRBV28 to TRBJ1-1; D gene unclear. The length of the CDR3 is 12 residues. In germline, CDR1 is MDHEN, CDR2 SYDVKM. Trimming took 3 bases from V and 0 from J, leaving 2 bases between them. The DNA of the CDR3 is TGTGCCAGCAGTTTTGTGAACACTGAAGCTTTCTTT. Translated: CASSFVNTEAFF.

The gene calls are TRBV6-6 and TRBJ1-5; possibly TRBD1 for D (6 bases). Germline assignment: CDR1 MNHNY and CDR2 SVGAGI (reference sequence). The CDR3 has 14 amino acids. Trimming removed 8 bases at V and 3 bases at J, with 14 bases between. CDR3 in DNA: TGTGCCAGCTCCGCCCCAGGGGTCAATCAGCCCCAGCATTTT. Amino acid sequence: CASSAPGVNQPQHF.

This clone was counted once. The rearrangement links TRBV6-4 to TRBJ1-1; no reliable D call. The germline V and J ends were trimmed by 2 bases and 1 base, with 8 bases remaining between them. The germline CDR1 and CDR2 sequences are MRHNA and SNTAGT. The CDR3 spans 14 residues. The CDR3 DNA is TGTGCCAGCAGTGACGGAGAAGGGAACACTGAAGCTTTCTTT. Its translation: CASSDGEGNTEAFF.